This TCR beta chain was identified in a study of shared clonotypes between healthy human individuals. Findings of the study overall: Large sequencing depth failed to make sorted-subset sequencing complete, rarefaction showed. Among non-shared clonotypes, generation probabilities were lower than among those shared by all four donors.

CDR1 is MNHEY and CDR2 is SVGAGI in the germline V gene. With 4 bases clipped from V and 11 bases from J, the junction kept 9 bases outside the gene matches. This CDR3 region has 14 residues. Adults of Caucasian background living in Nashville, Tennessee made up all donors. Deep was the level at which the assay was run. Sequenced by immunoSEQ multiplex PCR; TCRdb stores in-frame clones only, minus some. Of a few million clones listed, more than 80% are singletons. Points on this clone: The antigen remains undetermined.

Sequenced: naive CD4+ T cells from PBMCs. Subset here: CD45RA+ positively selected. The V call is TRBV6-5, the J call TRBJ2-7; 12 nucleotides agree with TRBD2. The sequence was obtained from a man aged 18 to 29 in good health. Some clones in this sample may be carry-over from other donors' samples. The CDR3 loop is CASSSPSSGRAEYF. In DNA, the CDR3 is TGTGCCAGCAGTTCCCCATCTAGCGGGAGGGCAGAGTACTTC.